Listed here are 14 T cell receptor beta chains from one sample, sequenced in a study of cytomegalovirus exposure and HLA in healthy donors. Only in-frame clones appear in the TCRdb table, and some are missing; sequencing was by immunoSEQ multiplex PCR. Here the sample spans some 130,000 clones, approximately 94% being singletons. Sequencing was done on a sample of PBMCs. The source is a man younger than 35 in good health and CMV-seropositive.

This clone was counted a few times. The chain recombines TRBV4-1 with TRBJ1-6; D gene ambiguous. The CDR3 sequence is 12 residues long. Per germline, CDR1 MGHRA and CDR2 YSYEKL. Trimming removed 1 base at V and 11 bases at J, with 6 bases between. The CDR3 nucleotides are TGCGCCAGCAGCCAAGGACAAGCACCCCTCCACTTT. Encoded protein: CASSQGQAPLHF.

J is TRBJ1-2 and V is TRBV20-1; D gene ambiguous. The CDR3 runs 11 residues. In germline, CDR1 is DFQATT, CDR2 SNEGSKA (reference sequence). V shed 2 bases and J shed 2 bases, with 3 bases lying between them. The CDR3 region is CSARLNYGYTF. The CDR3 DNA reads TGCAGTGCTAGACTCAACTATGGCTACACCTTC.

About this clone itself: The same CDR3 also results from other DNA sequences found in this sample. The gene calls are TRBV5-1 and TRBJ2-5; 11 bases fit TRBD2. With V trimmed by 2 bases and J by 1 base, 4 bases remained unmatched. From germline, CDR1 is SGHRS and CDR2 YFSETQ. The CDR3 totals 16 residues. Here the CDR3 DNA reads TGCGCCAGCAGCTTAGCGCTAGCGGGAGGCCAAGAGACCCAGTACTTC. Translation: CASSLALAGGQETQYF.

The V call is TRBV6-1, the J call TRBJ2-1, with D possibly matching TRBD2 (6 bases). CDR3 length: 12 residues. CDR1 and CDR2 from the germline V gene are MNHNS and SASEGT. The germline V and J ends were trimmed by 6 bases and 4 bases, with 7 bases remaining between them. The CDR3 is CASRGRYNEQFF. The DNA for the CDR3 is TGTGCCAGCAGGGGGAGGTACAATGAGCAGTTCTTC.

This rearrangement joins TRBV4-1 to TRBJ2-7, with D tentatively TRBD2 (6 bases). The CDR3 runs 16 residues. Trimming took 3 bases from V and 0 from J, leaving 15 bases between them. CDR1 and CDR2 (germline): MGHRA, YSYEKL. CDR3 in DNA: TGCGCCAGCAGCCAGAATCTAGCGATTAGCTCCTACGAGCAGTACTTC. This encodes CASSQNLAISSYEQYF.

This clone was observed once. The V gene is TRBV7-8, the J gene TRBJ1-1; TRBD1 agrees at 9 bases. Trimming took 3 bases from V and 10 from J; bases not matched to a gene: 0. This CDR3 contains 11 residues. Germline lookup yields CDR1 SGHVS and CDR2 FQNEAQ. CDR3 bases: TGTGCCAGCAGCTTGACAGGGGGAGCTTTCTTT. Translated, it gives CASSLTGGAFF. Filled out from reference TRBV7-8 and TRBJ1-1, the complete variable domain reads GAGVSQSPRYKVAKRGQDVALRCDPISGHVSLFWYQQALGQGPEFLTYFQNEAQLDKSGLPSDRFFAERPEGSVSTLKIQRTQQEDSAVYLCASSLTGGAFFGQGTRLTVV.

The chain employs TRBV11-2 and TRBJ1-5; perhaps TRBD1 as D (5 bases). CDR3 size: 13 residues. The germline gives CDR1 SGHAT, CDR2 FQNNGV. The V end was cut by 3 bases, the J end by 3 bases, with 6 bases between. The CDR3 region has the DNA TGTGCCAGCAGCTTGACAGCCAATCAGCCCCAGCATTTT. Translating gives CASSLTANQPQHF.

This chain joins TRBV7-9 and TRBJ2-1; TRBD2 agrees at 8 bases. Germline V CDR1 and CDR2: SEHNR, FQNEAQ (reference sequence). The CDR3 loop spans 15 amino acids. After removal of 0 bases from V and 6 bases from J, the junction contained 4 bases not matched to a gene. CDR3 sequence (DNA): TGTGCCAGCAGCTTAGCATCGGGAGGGCTCAATGAGCAGTTCTTC. The encoded protein is CASSLASGGLNEQFF.

The chain combines TRBV10-3 with TRBJ2-1; 9 nucleotides line up with TRBD2. The germline CDR1 and CDR2 sequences are ENHRY and SYGVKD. The CDR3 runs 14 residues. Trimming took 6 bases from V and 4 from J; bases not matched to a gene: 4. CDR3 sequence reads: CAISGTSQYNEQFF. The CDR3 region has the DNA TGTGCCATCAGCGGGACTAGCCAATACAATGAGCAGTTCTTC.

This chain joins TRBV7-2 and TRBJ1-5; 9 nucleotides agree with TRBD1. Germline V gene sequence: CDR1 SGHTA, CDR2 FQGNSA. This CDR3 contains 13 residues. With V trimmed by 5 bases and J by 9 bases, 5 bases remained unmatched. The CDR3 DNA sequence: TGTGCCAGCAGCCCGGGACAGGGCAGGCCCCAGCATTTT. Its protein is CASSPGQGRPQHF.

The gene calls are TRBV2 and TRBJ2-3; 7 bases map to TRBD2. This CDR3 is 14 amino acids long. J gave up 5 bases and V 4 bases, and 6 bases lay outside the gene matches. Germline V CDR1 and CDR2: SNHLY, FYNNEI. The DNA for the CDR3 is TGTGCCAGCAGTGTATGGTCGGGAGGAGATACGCAGTATTTT. This sequence encodes CASSVWSGGDTQYF.

This clone was seen a single time. This chain links TRBV2 with TRBJ2-1, with no clear D. With 4 bases removed from V and 16 bases from J, the gap between germline ends came to 17 bases. Germline CDR1 and CDR2: SNHLY and FYNNEI. This CDR3 has 12 residues. This CDR3 is CASSVDLGLKFF. The CDR3 DNA sequence: TGTGCCAGCAGTGTGGATCTAGGCCTTAAATTCTTC.

The chain uses TRBV5-5 and TRBJ2-7; TRBD1 agrees at 7 bases. Per the germline V gene, CDR1 is SGHKS and CDR2 is YYEKEE (reference sequence). This CDR3 spans 15 amino acids. Trimming cost V 4 bases and J 0 bases; bases outside gene matches: 7. CDR3: CASSVSRDSSYEQYF. The CDR3 nucleotides read TGTGCCAGCAGCGTGAGCCGGGACAGCTCCTACGAGCAGTACTTC.

This sequence joins TRBV5-1 and TRBJ1-1; 8 bases agree with TRBD1. Trimming at V came to 5 bases and at J to 1 base, leaving 10 bases not matched to a gene. The CDR3 loop spans 16 amino acids. The germline V gene has CDR1 SGHRS and CDR2 YFSETQ. CDR3 residues: CASRHGQGLANTEAFF. In DNA, the CDR3 is TGCGCCAGCAGACACGGACAGGGTTTGGCGAACACTGAAGCTTTCTTT.